Following are 12 T cell receptor beta chains from one sample sequenced in a study of T cell responses to AZD1222 COVID-19 vaccine. Method: immunoSEQ multiplex PCR; TCRdb's copy keeps in-frame clones and lacks some. The sample records roughly 77,000 clones, 85% to 95% being singletons. Sequencing used peripheral blood, obtained on day 0 of AZD1222 vaccination. The receptors stem from an adult in good health.

The chain recombines TRBV3-1 (or the pseudogene TRBV3-2) with TRBJ2-5; D not resolved. CDR3 size: 13 residues. The V gene lost 7 bases and the J gene lost 5 bases, with 14 bases spanning the gap. Germline V CDR1 and CDR2: LGHDT, YNNKEL (reference sequence). The CDR3 loop is CASTKGSWETQYF. DNA for the CDR3: TGTGCCAGCACCAAGGGCAGCTGGGAGACCCAGTACTTC.

This chain connects TRBV7-8 to TRBJ2-5; 7 bases fit TRBD1. Germline V gives CDR1 SGHVS, CDR2 FQNEAQ. The length of the CDR3 is 16 residues. V was clipped by 1 base and J by 4 bases; unmatched bases: 9. The CDR3 is CASSLVVRQGRETQYF. CDR3 nucleotides: TGTGCCAGCAGCTTAGTCGTTCGACAGGGAAGAGAGACCCAGTACTTC.

The rearrangement links TRBV28 to TRBJ2-7, with 11 bases matching TRBD2. The CDR3 has 15 amino acids. J gave up 6 bases and V 2 bases, and 6 bases lay outside the gene matches. The germline gives CDR1 MDHEN, CDR2 SYDVKM. In nucleotides, the CDR3 is TGTGCCAGCAGTTTAACTAGCGGGGGTTTACGCGAGCAGTACTTC. It translates to CASSLTSGGLREQYF.

This chain links TRBV14 with TRBJ1-4, with D tentatively TRBD1 (6 bases). The CDR3 has 15 residues. V was shortened by 1 base and J by 3 bases, with 9 bases between the two germline ends. From germline, CDR1 is SGHDN and CDR2 FVKESK. The chain's CDR3 is CASSQVRGANEKLFF. The CDR3 nucleotides are TGTGCCAGCAGCCAAGTGAGGGGGGCTAATGAAAAACTGTTTTTT.

The chain uses TRBV5-1 and TRBJ1-1; tentatively, D is TRBD1 (6 bases). The germline V gene has CDR1 SGHRS and CDR2 YFSETQ. The CDR3 loop spans 15 amino acids. V lost 1 base to trimming and J lost 0 bases, with 10 bases between them. The CDR3 loop reads CASSLRTDMNTEAFF. The CDR3, as DNA: TGCGCCAGCAGCTTGAGGACAGACATGAACACTGAAGCTTTCTTT.

This rearrangement joins TRBV6-6 to TRBJ2-6, with D perhaps matching TRBD2 (6 bases). Per the germline V gene, CDR1 is MNHNY and CDR2 is SVGAGI (reference sequence). There are 11 residues in the CDR3. V gave up 7 bases and J gave up 11 bases, with 9 bases separating them. CDR3 nucleotides: TGTGCCAGCACAGGGACTCACGTCCTGACTTTC. Protein sequence: CASTGTHVLTF.

CDR3 DNA sequence: TGTGCCAGCAGTTTATCAAGGGGCTTGTATTTT. Translated, it gives CASSLSRGLYF. The gene calls are TRBV28 and TRBJ2-3, with a weak D call TRBD1 (5 bases). The CDR3 has 11 residues. Germline CDR1 MDHEN, CDR2 SYDVKM. V lost 1 base and J lost 14, with 10 bases in between.

The chain has TRBV27 and TRBJ2-7, with TRBD1 matching 8 bases. The germline V gene encodes CDR1 MNHEY and CDR2 SMNVEV (reference sequence). The CDR3 contains 12 residues. Trimming at V came to 6 bases and at J to 4 bases, leaving 2 bases not matched to a gene. The chain's CDR3 is CASSDRGYEQYF. In DNA form, the CDR3 reads TGTGCCAGCAGCGACAGGGGTTACGAGCAGTACTTC.

The V gene is TRBV3-1 (or the pseudogene TRBV3-2), the J gene TRBJ2-1, with D perhaps assigned TRBD1 or TRBD2 (5 bases each). The germline V gene encodes CDR1 LGHDT and CDR2 YNNKEL (reference sequence). This CDR3 region has 15 residues. V lost 1 base, J lost 0 bases, and 7 bases lay in between. The CDR3 DNA reads TGTGCCAGCAGCCAAGTTGGGGGCTCCTACAATGAGCAGTTCTTC. This translates into CASSQVGGSYNEQFF.

V gene TRBV5-4 combines with J gene TRBJ2-1; 7 bases are a match to TRBD1. CDR1 and CDR2 from the germline V gene are SGHNT and YYREEE (reference sequence). The CDR3 extends over 14 amino acids. With V trimmed by 2 bases and J by 5 bases, 4 bases remained unmatched. CDR3 coding DNA: TGTGCCAGCAGCTTAAGGCAGGGGGACAATGAGCAGTTCTTC. Protein product: CASSLRQGDNEQFF.

The rearrangement uses TRBV3-1 (or the pseudogene TRBV3-2) and TRBJ1-2; 8 nucleotides line up with TRBD1. V was clipped by 5 bases and J by 9 bases; unmatched bases: 8. This CDR3 is 13 amino acids long. The V gene's germline CDR1 is LGHDT and CDR2 YNNKEL (reference sequence). Here the CDR3 reads CASSSGQGTRYTF. CDR3 in DNA: TGTGCCAGCAGCTCCGGACAGGGAACACGCTACACCTTC.

The chain combines TRBV4-2 with TRBJ1-1; D uncertain. This CDR3 is 12 amino acids long. The germline CDR1 and CDR2 sequences are LGHNA and YNFKEQ. V lost 0 bases and J lost 11, with 10 bases in between. In DNA form, the CDR3 reads TGTGCCAGCAGCCAAGATGGACGGTTGGCTTTCTTT. Translated, it gives CASSQDGRLAFF.